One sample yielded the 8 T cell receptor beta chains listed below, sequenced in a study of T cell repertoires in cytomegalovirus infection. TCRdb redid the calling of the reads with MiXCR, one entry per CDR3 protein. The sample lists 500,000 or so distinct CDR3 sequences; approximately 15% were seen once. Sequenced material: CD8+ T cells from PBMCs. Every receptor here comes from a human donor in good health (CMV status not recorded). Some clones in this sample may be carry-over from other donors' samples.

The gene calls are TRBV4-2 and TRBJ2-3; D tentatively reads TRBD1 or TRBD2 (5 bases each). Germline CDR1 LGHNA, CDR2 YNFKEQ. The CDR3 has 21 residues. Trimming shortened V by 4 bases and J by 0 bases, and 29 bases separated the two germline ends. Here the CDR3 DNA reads TGTGCCAGCAGCCCAAACGCCCGAGGGACGGCTCGACAATCCAGCACAGATACGCAGTATTTT. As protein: CASSPNARGTARQSSTDTQYF.

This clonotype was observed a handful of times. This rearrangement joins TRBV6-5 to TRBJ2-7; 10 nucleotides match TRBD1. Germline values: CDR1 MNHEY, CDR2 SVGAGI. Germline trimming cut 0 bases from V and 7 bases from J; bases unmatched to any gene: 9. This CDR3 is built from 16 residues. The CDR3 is CASSYSAGTGAEEQYF. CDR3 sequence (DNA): TGTGCCAGCAGTTACTCGGCCGGGACAGGGGCTGAGGAGCAGTACTTC.

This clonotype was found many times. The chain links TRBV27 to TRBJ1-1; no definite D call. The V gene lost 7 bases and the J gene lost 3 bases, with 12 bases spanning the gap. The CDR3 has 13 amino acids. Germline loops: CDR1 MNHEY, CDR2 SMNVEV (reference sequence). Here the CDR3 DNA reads TGTGCCAGCAACGAACTCCCTGACACTGAAGCTTTCTTT. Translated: CASNELPDTEAFF.

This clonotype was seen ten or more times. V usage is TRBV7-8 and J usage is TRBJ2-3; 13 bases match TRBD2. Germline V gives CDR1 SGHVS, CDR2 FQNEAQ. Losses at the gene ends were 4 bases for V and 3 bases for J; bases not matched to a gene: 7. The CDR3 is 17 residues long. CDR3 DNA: TGTGCCAGCAGCTCCGTACTAGCGGGGGGGCGGACAGATACGCAGTATTTT. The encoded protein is CASSSVLAGGRTDTQYF.

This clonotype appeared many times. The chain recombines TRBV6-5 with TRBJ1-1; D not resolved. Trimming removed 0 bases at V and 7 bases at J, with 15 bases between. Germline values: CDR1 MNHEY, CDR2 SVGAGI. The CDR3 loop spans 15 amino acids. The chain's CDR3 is CASSYSIGSGFEAFF. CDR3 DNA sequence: TGTGCCAGCAGTTACTCGATCGGGTCCGGGTTTGAAGCTTTCTTT.

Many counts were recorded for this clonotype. This CDR3 reads CASSIRRGAEFF. The CDR3 nucleotides are TGTGCCAGCAGCATTCGTCGGGGCGCGGAGTTCTTC. The genes are TRBV25-1 and TRBJ2-1; D possibly uses TRBD1 or TRBD2 (5 bases each). The CDR3 has 12 amino acids. V lost 6 bases and J lost 14, with 17 bases in between. The germline V gene encodes CDR1 MGHDK and CDR2 SYGVNS.

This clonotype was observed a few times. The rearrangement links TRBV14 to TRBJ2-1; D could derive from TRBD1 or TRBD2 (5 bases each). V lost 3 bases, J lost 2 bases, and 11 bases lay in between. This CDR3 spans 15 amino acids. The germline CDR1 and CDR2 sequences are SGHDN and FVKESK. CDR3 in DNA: TGTGCCAGCAGCCAGGGACCGCCTCCCTACAATGAGCAGTTCTTC. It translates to CASSQGPPPYNEQFF. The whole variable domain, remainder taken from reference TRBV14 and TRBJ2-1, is EAGVTQFPSHSVIEKGQTVTLRCDPISGHDNLYWYRRVMGKEIKFLLHFVKESKQDESGMPNNRFLAERTGGTYSTLKVQPAELEDSGVYFCASSQGPPPYNEQFFGPGTRLTVL.

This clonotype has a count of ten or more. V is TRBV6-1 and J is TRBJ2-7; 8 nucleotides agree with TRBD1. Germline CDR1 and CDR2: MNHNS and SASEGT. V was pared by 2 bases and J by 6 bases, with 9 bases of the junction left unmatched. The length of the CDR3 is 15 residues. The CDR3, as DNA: TGTGCCAGCAGTGAAATTGCCGGGACAGGCGGCGAGCAGTACTTC. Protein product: CASSEIAGTGGEQYF.